A selection of T cell receptor beta chains follows, all from one sample in a study of blood T cells in healthy people across ages. One entry per CDR3 protein results from TCRdb running MiXCR on the 5' RACE reads. The sample consists of about 640,000 distinct CDR3 sequences, 58% of them appearing once. What was sequenced was blood. The receptors derive from a man aged 60 to 69 in good health. Each CDR3 is given with its conserved first and last residue. D genes are given only for firm matches. Only part of the rows carry a size: once, few, many, or a class if the clone is expanded.

size	D	V	J	DNA	CDR3
NA	TRBD2	TRBV25-1	TRBJ2-5	TGTGCCAGCACTCGTCGGGGGGAGACCCAGAACTTC	CASTRRGETQNF
NA	NA	TRBV20-1	TRBJ1-1	TGCAGTGCCCCCCATGGGGGGGTGTACACTGAAGCTTTCTTT	CSAPHGGVYTEAFF
NA	TRBD1	TRBV6-6	TRBJ1-6	TGTGCCAGCAGCTTTGGACAGGGGGCAAATTCACCCCTCCACTTT	CASSFGQGANSPLHF
NA	NA	TRBV12-3/TRBV12-4	TRBJ2-3	TGTGCCAGCAGGCAGCCGTGGGGCGAGAGCACAGATACGCAGTATTTT	CASRQPWGESTDTQYF
NA	NA	TRBV5-1	TRBJ1-1	TGCGCCAGCAGCTTGACAGGTGAAGCTTTCTTT	CASSLTGEAFF
few	NA	TRBV7-2	TRBJ2-3	TGTGCCAGCGGGAAAGGGACTTTCACAGATACGCAGTATTTT	CASGKGTFTDTQYF
NA	NA	TRBV5-6	TRBJ2-3	TGTGCCGGCAGCTCACCTCCCGGGACTCGCACAGATACGCAGTATTTT	CAGSSPPGTRTDTQYF
NA	TRBD1	TRBV7-6	TRBJ2-2	TGTGCCAGCAGCTTACCACGGACAGGGTCGAACACCGGGGAGCTGTTTTTT	CASSLPRTGSNTGELFF
NA	NA	TRBV5-8	TRBJ2-6	TGTGCCAGCAGCCCGGTCCTCGACAACTCTGGGGCCAACGTCCTGACTTTC	CASSPVLDNSGANVLTF
NA	NA	TRBV12-3/TRBV12-4	TRBJ1-4	TGTGCCAGCACCCGAGAGCCCAATATGGGTGAAAAACTGTTTTTT	CASTREPNMGEKLFF
once	TRBD1	TRBV2	TRBJ2-3	TGTGCCAGCAGTGAGCCCGCACAGGGGTTGAGAGATACGCAGTATTTT	CASSEPAQGLRDTQYF
NA	TRBD1	TRBV28	TRBJ2-1	TGTGCCAGCAGCCGAACCGGGACAGGGGGCTACAATGAGCAGTTCTTC	CASSRTGTGGYNEQFF